This T cell receptor beta chain came from a study of T cell repertoires in cytomegalovirus infection. Study-level information: Newly reported HLA-C-restricted and thoroughly characterized HLA-B-restricted CMV epitopes were employed. Public TCR beta signatures provided an indication of both CMV infection and a matching HLA type. General study results and limits: Identification of carriers of CMV plus the relevant HLA was performed using cumulative public TCR beta family frequency.

In TCRdb, the reads were re-called with MiXCR into one record per CDR3 protein. The sample includes hundreds of thousands of distinct CDR3 sequences, roughly 30% of them seen just once. This clonotype was seen more than once but under ten times. What it binds is not known. The V segment lost 7 bases and the J segment 0 bases; nucleotides outside the gene matches: 8. CDR1 and CDR2 from the germline V gene are SQVTM and ANQGSEA. CDR3 size: 14 residues. The clonotype originates from a human donor in good health (CMV status not recorded). Some clones in this sample may be carry-over from other donors' samples. V usage is TRBV29-1 and J usage is TRBJ1-1, with 7 bases fitting TRBD1. This material consisted of cultured CD8+ T cells from PBMCs, taken from culture after CMV antigen stimulation. The CDR3 DNA sequence: TGCAGCGCCACCCGAGGGGGCATGAACACTGAAGCTTTCTTT. Amino acids: CSATRGGMNTEAFF.